This T cell receptor beta chain was documented in a study of CXCR3-negative and CXCR3-positive naive CD8 T cells. Study summary: TRB reads totalled about 140 million, about 1.5 +/- 0.3 million per library.

Among CD8+ T cells, naive ones were CD45RO-CCR7+CD27+CD95-. The authors prepared UMI-labeled TRB cDNA libraries by 5' RACE. For each CDR3 protein, TCRdb gives one entry from its re-call of the 5' RACE reads, without DNA. This sample contains roughly 100,000 distinct CDR3 sequences. Whole-study results and caveats: Naive CXCR3-negative cells resembled naive CXCR3-positive cells in TRBV-TRBJ usage; memory cells differed.

CDR1 is SGHAT, CDR2 FQNNGV, per germline. The CDR3 has 18 amino acids. Points on this clonotype: The antigen is undetermined.

Specimen: naive CXCR3- CD8+ T cells from blood. The subset was: CD45RO-CCR7+CD27+CD95- naive CD8+ T cells lacking CXCR3 (TNR3-). The rearrangement joins TRBV11-2 to TRBJ2-3; TCRdb calls TRBD1, which cannot be checked without DNA. The clonotype was recovered from a human donor in good health. Some clones in this sample may be carry-over from other donors' samples. The CDR3 loop reads CASSLRLAGWDPTDTQYF.